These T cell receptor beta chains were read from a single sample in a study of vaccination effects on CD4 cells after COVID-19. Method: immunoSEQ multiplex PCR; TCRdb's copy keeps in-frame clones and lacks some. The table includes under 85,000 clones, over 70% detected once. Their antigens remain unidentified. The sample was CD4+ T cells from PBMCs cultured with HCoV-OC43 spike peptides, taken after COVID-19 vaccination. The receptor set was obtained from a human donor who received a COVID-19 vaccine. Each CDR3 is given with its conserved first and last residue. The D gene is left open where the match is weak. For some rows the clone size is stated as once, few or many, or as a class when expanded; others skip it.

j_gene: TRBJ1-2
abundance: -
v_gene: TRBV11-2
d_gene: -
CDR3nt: TGTGCCAGCAGCTTCAGGAACGGCTACACCTTC
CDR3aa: CASSFRNGYTF

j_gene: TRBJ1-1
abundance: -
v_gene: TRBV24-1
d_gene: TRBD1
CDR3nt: TGTGCCACCAGTGACCCGGACAGGGTAACTGAAGCTTTCTTT
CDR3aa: CATSDPDRVTEAFF

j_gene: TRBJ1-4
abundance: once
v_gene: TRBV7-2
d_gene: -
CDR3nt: TGTGCCAGCAGCCTTGACATACGGAATGAAAAACTGTTTTTT
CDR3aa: CASSLDIRNEKLFF

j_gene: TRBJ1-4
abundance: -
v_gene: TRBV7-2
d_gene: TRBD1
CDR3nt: TGTGCCAGCAGCTCAGACAGGGGGCTTGGCGAAAAACTGTTTTTT
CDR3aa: CASSSDRGLGEKLFF

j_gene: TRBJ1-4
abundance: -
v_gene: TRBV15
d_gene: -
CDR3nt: TGTGCCACCAGCAGAGACAGGGGAGAAGAGGAAAAACTGTTTTTT
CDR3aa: CATSRDRGEEEKLFF

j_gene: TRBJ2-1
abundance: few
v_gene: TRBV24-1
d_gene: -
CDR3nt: TGTGCCCTCCCCCGCGCCTCCTACAATGAGCAGTTCTTC
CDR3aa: CALPRASYNEQFF

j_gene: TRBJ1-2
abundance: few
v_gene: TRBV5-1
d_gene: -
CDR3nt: TGCGCCAGCAGCTTGGCCGATCGGCCTAATAACTATGGCTACACCTTC
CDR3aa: CASSLADRPNNYGYTF

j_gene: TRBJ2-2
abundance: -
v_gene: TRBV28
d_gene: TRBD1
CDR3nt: TGTGCCAGCAGTCTCTACTTCCCGGGACAGGGTTCCGGGGAGCTGTTTTTT
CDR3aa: CASSLYFPGQGSGELFF

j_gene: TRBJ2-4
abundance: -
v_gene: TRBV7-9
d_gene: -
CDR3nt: TGTGCCAGCAGCCTGGACCCTGGGGCCAAAAACATTCAGTACTTC
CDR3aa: CASSLDPGAKNIQYF

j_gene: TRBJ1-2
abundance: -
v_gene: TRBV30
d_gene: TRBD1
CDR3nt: TGTGCCTGGAGTATTGGACAGGCTCAATTAGATGGCTACACCTTC
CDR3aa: CAWSIGQAQLDGYTF

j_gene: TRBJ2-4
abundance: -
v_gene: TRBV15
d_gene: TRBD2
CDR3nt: TGTGCCACCAGCAGAGAGCGGCAGAAGGGACTAGCGGGGCGACTAGCCAAAAACATTCAGTACTTC
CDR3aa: CATSRERQKGLAGRLAKNIQYF

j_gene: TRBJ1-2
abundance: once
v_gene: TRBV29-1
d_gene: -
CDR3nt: TGCAGCGTTGAGGTGGGGGCTAACTATGGCTACACCTTC
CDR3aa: CSVEVGANYGYTF

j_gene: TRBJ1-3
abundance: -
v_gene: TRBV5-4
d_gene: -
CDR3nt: TGTGCCAGCAGCTCGATGAAAGACTCTGGAAACACCATATATTTT
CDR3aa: CASSSMKDSGNTIYF

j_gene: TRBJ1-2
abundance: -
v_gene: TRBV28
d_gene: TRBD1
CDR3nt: TGTGCCAGCAGTCGCTTTCGGACAGGCGGTTTTGGCTACACCTTC
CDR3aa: CASSRFRTGGFGYTF

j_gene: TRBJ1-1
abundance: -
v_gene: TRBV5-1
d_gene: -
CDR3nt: TGCGCCAGCAGCTTGGAATCAAACACTGAAGCTTTCTTT
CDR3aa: CASSLESNTEAFF

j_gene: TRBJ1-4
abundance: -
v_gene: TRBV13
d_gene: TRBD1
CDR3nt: TGTGCCAGCAGCCGGGACAGGGGGCGGTCTAATGAAAAACTGTTTTTT
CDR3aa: CASSRDRGRSNEKLFF

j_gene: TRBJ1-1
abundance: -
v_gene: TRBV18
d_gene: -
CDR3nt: TGTGCCAGCTCACCCCTAGCGGGCGCGGACACTGAAGCTTTCTTT
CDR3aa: CASSPLAGADTEAFF

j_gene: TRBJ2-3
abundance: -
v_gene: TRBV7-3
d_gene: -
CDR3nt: TGTGCCAGCAGCTTAATGACCGCAGATACGCAGTATTTT
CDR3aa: CASSLMTADTQYF

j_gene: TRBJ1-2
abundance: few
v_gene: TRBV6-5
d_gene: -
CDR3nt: TGTGCCAGCAAGAGGGAAGGAAGCTATGGCTACACCTTC
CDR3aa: CASKREGSYGYTF

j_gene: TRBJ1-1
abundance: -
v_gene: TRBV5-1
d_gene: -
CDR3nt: TGCGCCAGCAGCGAGGCAGGCCCCCTGGAGGGAGAAGCTTTCTTT
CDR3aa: CASSEAGPLEGEAFF

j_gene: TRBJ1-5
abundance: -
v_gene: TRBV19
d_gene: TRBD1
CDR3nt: TGTGCCAGTAGTATCACCAGGGGGGCGAATCAGCCCCAGCATTTT
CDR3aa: CASSITRGANQPQHF

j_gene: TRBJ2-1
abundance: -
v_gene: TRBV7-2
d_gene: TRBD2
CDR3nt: TGTGCCAGCAGCTTACGGGGGGGGAGCTCCTACAATGAGCAGTTCTTC
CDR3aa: CASSLRGGSSYNEQFF

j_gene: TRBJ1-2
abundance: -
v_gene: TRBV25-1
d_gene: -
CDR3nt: TGTGCCAGCAGTGAATATGACGGTAACTATGGCTACACCTTC
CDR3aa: CASSEYDGNYGYTF

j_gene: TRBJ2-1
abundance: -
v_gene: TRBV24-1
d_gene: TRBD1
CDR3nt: TGTGCCACCAGTGATCCACGTGGCCACAGGGGATCCTACAATGAGCAGTTCTTC
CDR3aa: CATSDPRGHRGSYNEQFF

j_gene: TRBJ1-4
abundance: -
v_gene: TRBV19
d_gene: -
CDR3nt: TGTGCCAGTAGTATTGCGGAGGGCGGTGGTGAAAAACTGTTTTTT
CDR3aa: CASSIAEGGGEKLFF

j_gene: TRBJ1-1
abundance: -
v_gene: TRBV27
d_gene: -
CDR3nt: TGTGCCAGCAGTTCTCCGGGACGGCTGAACACTGAAGCTTTCTTT
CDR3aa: CASSSPGRLNTEAFF

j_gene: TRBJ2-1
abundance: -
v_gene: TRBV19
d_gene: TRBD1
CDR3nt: TGTGCCAGTAGTAGCTCCTGGGACAGGTCCTCATACAATGAGCAGTTCTTC
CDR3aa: CASSSSWDRSSYNEQFF

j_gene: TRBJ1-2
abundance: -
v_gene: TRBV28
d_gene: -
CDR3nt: TGTGCCAGCAGTTTAAACAGGCTGAACTATGGCTACACCTTC
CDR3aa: CASSLNRLNYGYTF

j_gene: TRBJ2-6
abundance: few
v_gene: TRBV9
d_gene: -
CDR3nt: TGTGCCAGCAGCGTCGACTCTGGGGCCAACGTCCTGACTTTC
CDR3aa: CASSVDSGANVLTF

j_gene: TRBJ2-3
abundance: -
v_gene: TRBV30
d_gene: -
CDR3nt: TGTGCCTGGAGTCCCCCCCCCTACAGGGGCGGGGAGACAGATACGCAGTATTTT
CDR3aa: CAWSPPPYRGGETDTQYF

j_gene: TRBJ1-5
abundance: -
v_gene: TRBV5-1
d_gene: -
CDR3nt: TGCGCCAGCAGCTTGGGGGATGGACAGCCCCAGCATTTT
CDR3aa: CASSLGDGQPQHF